This T cell receptor (beta chain) was retrieved from a study of T cell responses to AZD1222 COVID-19 vaccine. Study observations and caveats: Seropositive at baseline were only a handful of AZD1222 recipients.

Comments on this clone: Its target is unknown.

Produced via immunoSEQ multiplex PCR; TCRdb's table is partial and in-frame only. The table has some 90,000 clones, approximately 91% seen once; the top ten hold roughly a fifth. This CDR3 is built from 13 residues. V was clipped by 5 bases and J by 6 bases; unmatched bases: 4. Germline V CDR1 and CDR2: LNHDA, SQIVND (reference sequence). The chain joins TRBV19 to TRBJ1-2, with TRBD1 matching 9 bases. This clonotype was sampled from an adult in good health. Here the sequenced sample was peripheral blood, taken on day 0 of AZD1222 vaccination. The CDR3 DNA reads as TGTGCCAGTAGTCCACAGGGGGCGCATGGCTACACCTTC. Translation: CASSPQGAHGYTF.